This T cell receptor (beta chain) is drawn from a study of control samples from healthy donors and cancer patients. Using immunoSEQ multiplex PCR, the repertoire was profiled, and TCRdb retains in-frame clones only, with some absent. The table records some 96,000 clones, about 90% of them present only once. Germline V gives CDR1 MNHEY, CDR2 SVGAGI. This CDR3 spans 11 amino acids. Trimming removed 8 bases at V and 8 bases at J, with 12 bases between. The sequenced sample consisted of blood. The sequence came from a woman between 45 and 60 years old in good health. This chain joins TRBV6-5 and TRBJ1-2; D perhaps matches TRBD1 (6 bases). The CDR3 nucleotides are TGTGCCAGCGTCGCGAGGGGGGGCTACACCTTC. Translated: CASVARGGYTF.